The 30 T cell receptor beta chains below come from one sample, sequenced in a study of cytomegalovirus exposure and HLA in healthy donors. The primer mix had 60 Vbeta and 13 Jbeta primers. Assay: immunoSEQ multiplex PCR; the TCRdb copy retains only in-frame clones and omits some. The sample yields approximately 150,000 clones, almost 80% seen once. The sample comprised PBMCs. These receptors were collected from a woman aged 45 to 65 in good health and CMV-seronegative.

This chain uses TRBV6-1 with TRBJ2-5, with 8 bases fitting TRBD2. Trimming at V came to 2 bases and at J to 5 bases, leaving 7 bases not matched to a gene. Per the germline V gene, CDR1 is MNHNS and CDR2 is SASEGT. The CDR3 consists of 15 residues. Here the CDR3 DNA reads TGTGCCAGCAGTGAATTTCCGGGGGGGCGGGAGACCCAGTACTTC. This encodes CASSEFPGGRETQYF.

V gene TRBV5-8 combines with J gene TRBJ2-2, with a possible D match to TRBD1 (5 bases). This CDR3 contains 15 residues. CDR1 and CDR2 (germline): SGHTS, YDEGEE. V gave up 3 bases and J gave up 4 bases, with 13 bases separating them. In DNA, the CDR3 is TGTGCCAGCAGCTCGACAGACCTCTCCACCGGGGAGCTGTTTTTT. Protein product: CASSSTDLSTGELFF.

Notes on this clone: A read error may account for a junction end that differs from germline. The V gene is TRBV5-1, the J gene TRBJ2-5; 11 bases fit TRBD1. Germline loops: CDR1 SGHRS, CDR2 YFSETQ. The CDR3 length is 14 residues. CDR3 DNA sequence: TGCGCCAGCAGCCCGGGACAGGGGGGGGAGAGCCAGTACTTC. Amino acid sequence: CASSPGQGGESQYF.

CDR3: CASSVAPQGAADTQYF. The CDR3 coding sequence is TGTGCCAGCAGCGTAGCCCCCCAGGGGGCCGCAGATACGCAGTATTTT. The rearrangement uses TRBV9 and TRBJ2-3; 8 nucleotides match TRBD1. J lost 4 bases, V lost 0 bases, and 7 bases had no gene match. This CDR3 has 16 amino acids. Germline-derived CDR1 and CDR2 are SGDLS and YYNGEE.

Concerning this clone itself: The identical CDR3 is also encoded by other nucleotide sequences in the sample. The rearrangement joins TRBV5-1 to TRBJ1-5; D perhaps matches TRBD1 (6 bases). Germline V gene lookup returns CDR1 SGHRS and CDR2 YFSETQ. Trimming removed 0 bases at V and 3 bases at J, with 10 bases between. This CDR3 region has 15 residues. CDR3 loop: CASSLGGQYNQPQHF. The CDR3, as DNA: TGCGCCAGCAGCTTGGGGGGGCAGTACAATCAGCCCCAGCATTTT. The full variable domain, rest sourced from reference TRBV5-1 and TRBJ1-5, is KAGVTQTPRYLIKTRGQQVTLSCSPISGHRSVSWYQQTPGQGLQFLFEYFSETQRNKGNFPGRFSGRQFSNSRSEMNVSTLELGDSALYLCASSLGGQYNQPQHFGDGTRLSIL.

This clone was detected only a few times. The V gene is TRBV18, the J gene TRBJ2-7, with 9 bases lining up with TRBD2. Germline CDR1 reads KGHSH; CDR2 reads LQKENI. Trimming cost V 0 bases and J 3 bases; bases outside gene matches: 6. The CDR3 runs to 16 residues. As DNA, the CDR3 is TGTGCCAGCTCACCACCGGCGGGAGGGAAAAGCTACGAGCAGTACTTC. This gives the protein CASSPPAGGKSYEQYF.

The chain combines TRBV6-1 with TRBJ2-1, with TRBD2 as a possible D gene (6 bases). The length of the CDR3 is 13 residues. V was pared by 2 bases and J by 10 bases, with 12 bases between. Germline values: CDR1 MNHNS, CDR2 SASEGT. CDR3 sequence: CASSERLVREQFF. CDR3 nucleotide sequence: TGTGCCAGCAGTGAACGACTAGTAAGGGAGCAGTTCTTC.

The genes are TRBV10-2 and TRBJ2-5; D perhaps matches TRBD1 (5 bases). The J call is doubtful: the DNA matches TRBJ2-7 better. Germline loops: CDR1 WSHSY, CDR2 SAAADI. The CDR3 loop spans 15 amino acids. CDR3 nucleotide sequence: TGCGCCAGCACCTTCCATCCTTCGAAGGGGTACGAGCAGTACTTC. Translation gives CASTFHPSKGYEQYF.

The chain combines TRBV2 with TRBJ2-2; 7 bases match TRBD1. Trimming at V came to 11 bases and at J to 2 bases, leaving 8 bases not matched to a gene. Germline assignment: CDR1 SNHLY and CDR2 FYNNEI. The CDR3 loop spans 14 amino acids. CDR3 protein: CARRRDRNTGELFF. The CDR3 nucleotides read TGTGCCCGCCGCCGGGACAGAAACACCGGGGAGCTGTTTTTT. The full variable domain, its missing parts supplied by reference TRBV2 and TRBJ2-2, is EPEVTQTPSHQVTQMGQEVILRCVPISNHLYFYWYRQILGQKVEFLVSFYNNEISEKSEIFDDQFSVERPDGSNFTLKIRSTKLEDSAMYFCARRRDRNTGELFFGEGSRLTVL.

This chain links TRBV6-6 with TRBJ2-3, with TRBD2 matching 7 bases. The junction had 9 bases not matched to a gene; V was cut back by 10 bases and J by 2 bases. This CDR3 is built from 14 residues. CDR1 is MNHNY and CDR2 is SVGAGI in the germline V gene (reference sequence). CDR3 region: CATGGGVFTDTQYF. The CDR3 DNA follows: TGTGCCACGGGAGGCGGGGTCTTCACAGATACGCAGTATTTT.

The CDR3 DNA sequence: TGCGCCAGCAGATCCTCCCGGGCAGGGATTGAGGAAAAACTGTTTTTT. Translated, it gives CASRSSRAGIEEKLFF. V usage is TRBV5-1 and J usage is TRBJ1-4; tentative D call: TRBD1 (5 bases). With 5 bases removed from V and 8 bases from J, the gap between germline ends came to 22 bases. CDR1 and CDR2 from the germline V gene are SGHRS and YFSETQ. This CDR3 is 16 amino acids long.

This clone came up once. This CDR3 is CASSVQTGEYYNEQFF. The CDR3 coding sequence is TGTGCCAGCAGCGTACAGACAGGGGAATACTACAATGAGCAGTTCTTC. This chain connects TRBV9 to TRBJ2-1; 8 bases are shared with TRBD1. The CDR3 runs to 16 residues. CDR1 and CDR2 (germline): SGDLS, YYNGEE. Germline trimming cut 1 base from V and 3 bases from J; bases unmatched to any gene: 6.

V is TRBV28 and J is TRBJ2-7, with TRBD2 identical over 11 bases. J was trimmed by 3 bases and V by 8 bases; bases with no gene match: 3. The germline V gene encodes CDR1 MDHEN and CDR2 SYDVKM. The CDR3 has 13 amino acids. The CDR3 DNA sequence: TGTGCCAGCTCTAGCGGGGGGCTCTACGAGCAGTACTTC. This sequence encodes CASSSGGLYEQYF.

This clone was detected only a few times. The chain combines TRBV5-1 with TRBJ1-2; 7 bases agree with TRBD1. After removal of 0 bases from V and 3 bases from J, the junction contained 5 bases not matched to a gene. This CDR3 contains 15 residues. Germline loops: CDR1 SGHRS, CDR2 YFSETQ. The CDR3 reads CASSLVAGTDYGYTF. DNA for the CDR3: TGCGCCAGCAGCTTGGTGGCCGGGACAGACTATGGCTACACCTTC.

The chain links TRBV6-6 to TRBJ1-1, with D unclear. This CDR3 has 16 residues. The germline V and J ends were trimmed by 0 bases and 1 base, with 12 bases remaining between them. CDR1 and CDR2 from the germline V gene are MNHNY and SVGAGI (reference sequence). CDR3 sequence reads: CASSYSGGLQNTEAFF. CDR3 sequence (DNA): TGTGCCAGCAGTTACTCGGGCGGACTTCAGAACACTGAAGCTTTCTTT.

The chain combines TRBV29-1 with TRBJ2-3; possible D gene TRBD1, 6 bases. The V end was cut by 6 bases, the J end by 7 bases, with 14 bases between. Germline CDR1 SQVTM, CDR2 ANQGSEA. The CDR3 extends over 12 amino acids. CDR3 amino acids: CSVAPGQNTQYF. CDR3 in DNA: TGCAGCGTCGCACCCGGACAGAATACGCAGTATTTT.

The V gene is TRBV2, the J gene TRBJ2-3; 8 positions agree with TRBD1. The J segment lost 1 base and the V segment lost 8 bases, leaving 5 bases of the junction unmatched. The length of the CDR3 is 14 residues. Per the germline V gene, CDR1 is SNHLY and CDR2 is FYNNEI. As DNA, the CDR3 is TGTGCCAGCGGGAAGGACAGGGGCACAGATACGCAGTATTTT. As protein: CASGKDRGTDTQYF.

The chain couples TRBV7-2 to TRBJ2-2, with a weak D call TRBD2 (6 bases). This CDR3 contains 15 residues. Germline V gene data show CDR1 as SGHTA and CDR2 as FQGNSA. Trimming removed 5 bases from V and 6 bases from J, with 16 bases in between. The CDR3, as DNA: TGTGCCAGCAGCCCTTGGACTAACCGCCCCGGGGAGCTGTTTTTT. Translating gives CASSPWTNRPGELFF.

The CDR3 loop is CASSVGQYSYEQYF. The CDR3 DNA is TGCGCCAGCAGCGTGGGACAGTACTCCTACGAGCAGTACTTC. The V and J genes are TRBV4-3 and TRBJ2-7; 7 nucleotides agree with TRBD1. Germline V gene data show CDR1 as LGHNA and CDR2 as YSLEER. J was trimmed by 0 bases and V by 5 bases; bases with no gene match: 4. This CDR3 is built from 14 residues.

The chain links TRBV18 to TRBJ1-1, with D unresolved. The CDR3 is 14 amino acids. CDR1 is KGHSH and CDR2 is LQKENI in the germline V gene. With 1 base removed from V and 0 bases from J, the gap between germline ends came to 6 bases. The CDR3 reads CASSPQQMNTEAFF. CDR3 DNA: TGTGCCAGCTCACCACAACAGATGAACACTGAAGCTTTCTTT.

There are a few counts of this clone. The chain employs TRBV5-6 and TRBJ1-5; D gene unclear. Looked up from germline, CDR1 is SGHDT and CDR2 is YYEEEE. The V and J ends lost 3 bases and 5 bases respectively, with 15 bases between them. The CDR3 runs 15 residues. CDR3 protein: CASSSLGVGDQPQHF. The CDR3 DNA follows: TGTGCCAGCAGCTCCCTCGGGGTTGGTGATCAGCCCCAGCATTTT.

The J gene is TRBJ1-2, the V gene TRBV5-1, with TRBD1 as a possible D gene (6 bases). Germline V CDR1 and CDR2: SGHRS, YFSETQ. The CDR3 consists of 14 residues. The ends were cut back, 2 bases at V and 4 bases at J, with 12 bases in the middle. The CDR3 region has the DNA TGCGCCAGCAGCTTAGACAGGACTGCCTATGGCTACACCTTC. As protein: CASSLDRTAYGYTF.

The chain joins TRBV4-1 to TRBJ2-3; 9 nucleotides line up with TRBD2. After removal of 1 base from V and 4 bases from J, the junction contained 6 bases not matched to a gene. The CDR3 spans 16 residues. Per the germline V gene, CDR1 is MGHRA and CDR2 is YSYEKL. CDR3 nucleotides: TGCGCCAGCAGCCAAGGTACAGCGGGGGGCGCAGATACGCAGTATTTT. Its translation is CASSQGTAGGADTQYF.

The chain is built from TRBV7-2 and TRBJ1-2; D remains ambiguous. The CDR3 has 13 residues. Trimming took 1 base from V and 12 from J, leaving 15 bases between them. Germline values: CDR1 SGHTA, CDR2 FQGNSA. As DNA, the CDR3 is TGTGCCAGCAGCTTAGGGGCGGCGGAGGTTAACACCTTC. Its protein product is CASSLGAAEVNTF.

CDR3 bases: TGTGCCAGCCAAGAGAATTCACCCCTCCACTTT. Its protein is CASQENSPLHF. This chain joins TRBV28 and TRBJ1-6; D remains unclear. Between the trimmed V and J ends, which lost 8 bases and 7 bases, there was a span of 6 bases. This CDR3 is 11 amino acids long. Germline CDR1 is MDHEN and CDR2 is SYDVKM.

The chain joins TRBV7-2 to TRBJ1-4; no definite D call. Germline V CDR1 and CDR2: SGHTA, FQGNSA. Trimming pared 5 bases from V and 4 bases from J, leaving 23 bases between. This CDR3 region has 18 residues. The CDR3 loop is CASSGQTVNSLHNEKLFF. CDR3 DNA sequence: TGTGCCAGCAGCGGCCAAACCGTTAACAGCCTTCATAATGAAAAACTGTTTTTT.

The rearrangement links TRBV9 to TRBJ2-3, with 9 bases identical to TRBD2. J lost 4 bases, V lost 4 bases, and 16 bases had no gene match. The CDR3 runs to 18 residues. The germline gives CDR1 SGDLS, CDR2 YYNGEE. The CDR3 DNA reads as TGTGCCAGCAGCATATTTAGCGGGAGTCTTTCGTTTGCAGATACGCAGTATTTT. Its protein product is CASSIFSGSLSFADTQYF.

J is TRBJ2-7 and V is TRBV27, with TRBD2 matching over 9 bases. From germline, CDR1 is MNHEY and CDR2 SMNVEV (reference sequence). This CDR3 contains 14 residues. J lost 7 bases, V lost 5 bases, and 9 bases had no gene match. The CDR3 is CASSPRGGEDEQYF. In DNA form, the CDR3 reads TGTGCCAGCAGTCCCCGCGGGGGGGAGGATGAGCAGTACTTC.

J is TRBJ2-5 and V is TRBV5-1; D is uncertain. Between the trimmed V and J ends, which lost 0 bases and 1 base, there was a span of 7 bases. CDR1 SGHRS and CDR2 YFSETQ come from the germline V gene. CDR3 length: 14 residues. In DNA form, the CDR3 reads TGCGCCAGCAGCTTGGTAACAAGCCAAGAGACCCAGTACTTC. Translation gives CASSLVTSQETQYF.

This clone is a singleton in its sample. This rearrangement joins TRBV11-2 to TRBJ2-1, with a weak D call TRBD1 (5 bases). V lost 3 bases, J lost 15 bases, and 15 bases lay in between. The CDR3 has 12 residues. The germline V gene encodes CDR1 SGHAT and CDR2 FQNNGV. CDR3 region: CASSLPGLQVFF. In nucleotides, the CDR3 is TGTGCCAGCAGCTTGCCGGGCCTACAGGTGTTCTTC. Full variable domain (missing parts from reference TRBV11-2 and TRBJ2-1): EAGVAQSPRYKIIEKRQSVAFWCNPISGHATLYWYQQILGQGPKLLIQFQNNGVVDDSQLPKDRFSAERLKGVDSTLKIQPAKLEDSAVYLCASSLPGLQVFFGPGTRLTVL.